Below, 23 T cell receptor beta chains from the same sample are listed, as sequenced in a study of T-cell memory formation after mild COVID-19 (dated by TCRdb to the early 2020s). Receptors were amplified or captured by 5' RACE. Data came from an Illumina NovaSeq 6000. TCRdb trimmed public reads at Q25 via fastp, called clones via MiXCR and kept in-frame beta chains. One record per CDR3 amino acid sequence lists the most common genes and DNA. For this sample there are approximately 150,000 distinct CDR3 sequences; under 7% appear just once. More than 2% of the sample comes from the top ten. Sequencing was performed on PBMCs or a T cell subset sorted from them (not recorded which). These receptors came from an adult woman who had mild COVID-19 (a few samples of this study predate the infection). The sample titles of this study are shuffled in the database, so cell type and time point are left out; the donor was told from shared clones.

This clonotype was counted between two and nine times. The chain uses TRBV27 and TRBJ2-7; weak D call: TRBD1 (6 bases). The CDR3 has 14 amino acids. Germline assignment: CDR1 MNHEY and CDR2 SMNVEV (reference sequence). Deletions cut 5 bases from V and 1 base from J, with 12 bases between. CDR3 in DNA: TGTGCCAGCAGTGTAATACAGGGTTCCTACGAGCAGTACTTC. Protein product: CASSVIQGSYEQYF.

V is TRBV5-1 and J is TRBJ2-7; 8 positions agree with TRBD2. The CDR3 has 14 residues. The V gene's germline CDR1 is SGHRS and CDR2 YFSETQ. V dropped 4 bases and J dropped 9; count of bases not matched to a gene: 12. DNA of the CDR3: TGCGCCAGCAGCCAAGCGGGGGTGTCCGGTGGGCAGTACTTC. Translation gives CASSQAGVSGGQYF.

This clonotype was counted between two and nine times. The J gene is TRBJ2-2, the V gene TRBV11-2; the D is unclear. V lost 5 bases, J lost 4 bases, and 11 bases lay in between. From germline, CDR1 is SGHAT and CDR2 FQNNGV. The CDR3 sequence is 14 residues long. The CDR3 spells CASSRWAITGELFF. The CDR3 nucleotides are TGTGCCAGCAGCCGTTGGGCCATCACCGGGGAGCTGTTTTTT.

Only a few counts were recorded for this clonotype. CDR3: CASSVGALSVYEQYF. The DNA of the CDR3 is TGTGCCAGCAGCGTAGGCGCTCTCTCCGTCTACGAGCAGTACTTC. This sequence joins TRBV9 and TRBJ2-7; D not certain. The germline V and J ends were trimmed by 0 bases and 3 bases, with 13 bases remaining between them. Per germline, CDR1 SGDLS and CDR2 YYNGEE. The length of the CDR3 is 15 residues. Based on the CDR3 plus reference TRBV9 and TRBJ2-7, the full variable domain is DSGVTQTPKHLITATGQRVTLRCSPRSGDLSVYWYQQSLDQGLQFLIQYYNGEERAKGNILERFSAQQFPDLHSELNLSSLELGDSALYFCASSVGALSVYEQYFGPGTRLTVT.

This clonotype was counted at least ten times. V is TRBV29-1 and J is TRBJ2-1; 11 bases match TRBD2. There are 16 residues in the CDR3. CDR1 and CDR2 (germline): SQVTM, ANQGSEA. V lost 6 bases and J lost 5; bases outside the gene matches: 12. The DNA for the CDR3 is TGCAGCGTCGACGGGAGACTAGCGGGGTTCAACAATGAGCAGTTCTTC. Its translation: CSVDGRLAGFNNEQFF.

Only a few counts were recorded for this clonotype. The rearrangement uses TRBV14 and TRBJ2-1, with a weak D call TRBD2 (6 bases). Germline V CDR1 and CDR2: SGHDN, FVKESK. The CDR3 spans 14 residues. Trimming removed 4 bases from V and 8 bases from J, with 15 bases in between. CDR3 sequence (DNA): TGTGCCAGCAGCCGAGGGGATCCGGGGGATGAGCAGTTCTTC. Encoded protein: CASSRGDPGDEQFF.

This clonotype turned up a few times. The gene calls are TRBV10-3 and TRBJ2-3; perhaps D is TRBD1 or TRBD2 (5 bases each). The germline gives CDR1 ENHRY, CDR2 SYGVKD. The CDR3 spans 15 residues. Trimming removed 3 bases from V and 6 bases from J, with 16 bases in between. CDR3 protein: CAISEGTGKTDTQYF. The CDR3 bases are TGTGCCATCAGTGAAGGGACCGGAAAAACCGATACGCAGTATTTT.

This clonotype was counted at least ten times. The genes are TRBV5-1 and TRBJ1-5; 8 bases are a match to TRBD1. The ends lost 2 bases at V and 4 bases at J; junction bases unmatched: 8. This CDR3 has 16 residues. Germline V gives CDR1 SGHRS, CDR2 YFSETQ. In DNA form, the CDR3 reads TGCGCCAGCAGCTTCGACGGACAGGGAGCAAATCAGCCCCAGCATTTT. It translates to CASSFDGQGANQPQHF.

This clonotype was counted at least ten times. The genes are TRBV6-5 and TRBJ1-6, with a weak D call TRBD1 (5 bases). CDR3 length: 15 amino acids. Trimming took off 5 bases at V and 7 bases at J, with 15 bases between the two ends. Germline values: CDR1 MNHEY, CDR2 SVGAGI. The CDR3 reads CASSPWTRDNSPLHF. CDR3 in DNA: TGTGCCAGCAGTCCTTGGACACGAGACAATTCACCCCTCCACTTT.

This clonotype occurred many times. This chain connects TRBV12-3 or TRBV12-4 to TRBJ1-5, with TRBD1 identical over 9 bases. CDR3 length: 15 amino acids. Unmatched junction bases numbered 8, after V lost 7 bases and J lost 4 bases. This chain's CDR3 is CASKKGQGRNQPQHF. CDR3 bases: TGTGCCAGCAAAAAAGGACAGGGGAGGAATCAGCCCCAGCATTTT.

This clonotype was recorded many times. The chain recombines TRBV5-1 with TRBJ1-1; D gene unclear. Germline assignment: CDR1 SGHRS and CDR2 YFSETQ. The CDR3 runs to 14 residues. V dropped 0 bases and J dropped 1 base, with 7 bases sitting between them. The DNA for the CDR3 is TGCGCCAGCAGCTTGGCCGAGGGGAACACTGAAGCTTTCTTT. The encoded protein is CASSLAEGNTEAFF.

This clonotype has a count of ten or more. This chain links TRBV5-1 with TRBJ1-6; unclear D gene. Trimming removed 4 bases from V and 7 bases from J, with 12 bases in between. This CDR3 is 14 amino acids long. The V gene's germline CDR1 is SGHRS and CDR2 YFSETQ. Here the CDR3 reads CASSPSTENSPLHF. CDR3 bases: TGCGCCAGCAGCCCGTCGACGGAGAATTCACCCCTCCACTTT.

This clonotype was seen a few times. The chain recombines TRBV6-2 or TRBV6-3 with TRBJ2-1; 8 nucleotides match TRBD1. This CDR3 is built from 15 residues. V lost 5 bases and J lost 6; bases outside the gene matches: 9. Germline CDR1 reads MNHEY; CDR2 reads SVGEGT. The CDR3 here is CASSRDRRRFNEQFF. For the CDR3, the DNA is TGTGCCAGCAGTAGGGACAGGAGAAGATTCAATGAGCAGTTCTTC.

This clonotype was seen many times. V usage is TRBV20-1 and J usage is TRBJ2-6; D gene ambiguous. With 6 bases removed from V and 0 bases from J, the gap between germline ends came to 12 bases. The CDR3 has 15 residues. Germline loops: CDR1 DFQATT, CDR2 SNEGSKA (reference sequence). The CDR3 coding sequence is TGCAGTGCCCCCATTCCCTACTCTGGGGCCAACGTCCTGACTTTC. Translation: CSAPIPYSGANVLTF.

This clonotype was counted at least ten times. The DNA of the CDR3 is TGCAGTGCTAGGGTACTAGCGGCAACAGATACGCAGTATTTT. It yields the protein CSARVLAATDTQYF. The chain joins TRBV20-1 to TRBJ2-3, with 8 bases aligning to TRBD2. This CDR3 has 14 residues. V lost 3 bases, J lost 3 bases, and 5 bases stayed unmatched. CDR1 is DFQATT, CDR2 SNEGSKA, per germline (reference sequence).

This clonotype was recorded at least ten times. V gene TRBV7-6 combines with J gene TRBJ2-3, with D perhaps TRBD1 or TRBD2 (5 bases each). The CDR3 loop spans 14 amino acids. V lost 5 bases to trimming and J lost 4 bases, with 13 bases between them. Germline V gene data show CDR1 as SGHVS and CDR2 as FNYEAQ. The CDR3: CASSRTRGPDTQYF. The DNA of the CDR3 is TGTGCCAGCAGCCGAACGAGGGGACCAGATACGCAGTATTTT.

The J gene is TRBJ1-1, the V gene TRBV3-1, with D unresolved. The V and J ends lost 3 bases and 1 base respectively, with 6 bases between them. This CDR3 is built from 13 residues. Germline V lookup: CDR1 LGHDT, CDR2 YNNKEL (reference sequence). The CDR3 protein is CASSQITNTEAFF. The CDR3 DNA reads TGTGCCAGCAGCCAGATCACGAACACTGAAGCTTTCTTT.

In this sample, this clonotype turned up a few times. This CDR3 reads CATRGQGANQPQHF. CDR3 sequence (DNA): TGTGCCACCAGGGGACAGGGGGCCAATCAGCCCCAGCATTTT. The chain employs TRBV24-1 and TRBJ1-5; 12 bases fit TRBD1. The trim removed 7 bases at V and 3 bases at J, leaving 0 bases unmatched. Per the germline V gene, CDR1 is KGHDR and CDR2 is SFDVKD. The CDR3 sequence is 14 residues long.

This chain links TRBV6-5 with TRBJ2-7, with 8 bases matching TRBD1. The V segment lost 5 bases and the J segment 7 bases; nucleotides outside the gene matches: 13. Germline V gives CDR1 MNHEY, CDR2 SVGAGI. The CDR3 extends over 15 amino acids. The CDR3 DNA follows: TGTGCCAGCAGTAAACAGGGGGGAACGTTGGGGGAGCAGTACTTC. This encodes CASSKQGGTLGEQYF.

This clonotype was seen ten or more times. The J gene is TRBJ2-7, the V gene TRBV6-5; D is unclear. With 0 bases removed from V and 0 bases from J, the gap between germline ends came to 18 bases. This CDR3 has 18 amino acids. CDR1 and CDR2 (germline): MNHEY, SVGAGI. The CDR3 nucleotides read TGTGCCAGCAGTTACTCGATCGGCTTCGGAGTGAGCTCCTACGAGCAGTACTTC. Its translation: CASSYSIGFGVSSYEQYF.

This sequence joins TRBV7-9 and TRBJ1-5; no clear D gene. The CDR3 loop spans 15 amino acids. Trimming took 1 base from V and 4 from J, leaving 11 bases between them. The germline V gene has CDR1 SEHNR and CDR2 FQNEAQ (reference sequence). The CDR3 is CASSLGSLSNQPQHF. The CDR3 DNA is TGTGCCAGCAGCTTAGGGTCCCTCTCAAATCAGCCCCAGCATTTT.

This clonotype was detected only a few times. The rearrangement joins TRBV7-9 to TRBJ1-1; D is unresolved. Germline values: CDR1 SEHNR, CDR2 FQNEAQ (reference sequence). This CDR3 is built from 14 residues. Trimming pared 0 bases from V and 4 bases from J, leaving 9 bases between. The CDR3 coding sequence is TGTGCCAGCAGCTTAGCGAGTTGGGGCACTGAAGCTTTCTTT. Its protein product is CASSLASWGTEAFF.

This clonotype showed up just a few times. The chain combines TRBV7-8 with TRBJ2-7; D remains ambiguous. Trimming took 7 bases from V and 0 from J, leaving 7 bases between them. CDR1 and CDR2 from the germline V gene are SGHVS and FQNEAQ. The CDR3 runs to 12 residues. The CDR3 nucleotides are TGTGCCAGCACCGGGCTCTCCTACGAGCAGTACTTC. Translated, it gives CASTGLSYEQYF.